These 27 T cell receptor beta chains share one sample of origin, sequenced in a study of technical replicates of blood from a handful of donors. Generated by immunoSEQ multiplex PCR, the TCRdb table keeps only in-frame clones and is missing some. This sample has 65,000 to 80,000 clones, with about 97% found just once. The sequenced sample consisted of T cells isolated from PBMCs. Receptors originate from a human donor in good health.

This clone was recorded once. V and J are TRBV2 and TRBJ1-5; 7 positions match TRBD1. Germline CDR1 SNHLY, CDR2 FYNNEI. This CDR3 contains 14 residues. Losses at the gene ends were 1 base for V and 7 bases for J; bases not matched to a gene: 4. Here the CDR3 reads CASSEGQGAQPQHF. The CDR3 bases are TGTGCCAGCAGTGAAGGACAGGGAGCCCAGCCCCAGCATTTT.

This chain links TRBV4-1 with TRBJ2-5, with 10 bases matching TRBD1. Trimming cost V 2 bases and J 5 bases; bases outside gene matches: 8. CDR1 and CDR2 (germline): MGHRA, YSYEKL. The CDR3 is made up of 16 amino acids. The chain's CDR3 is CASSQSRQGAGETQYF. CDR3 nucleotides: TGCGCCAGCAGCCAAAGTCGACAGGGGGCCGGGGAGACCCAGTACTTC.

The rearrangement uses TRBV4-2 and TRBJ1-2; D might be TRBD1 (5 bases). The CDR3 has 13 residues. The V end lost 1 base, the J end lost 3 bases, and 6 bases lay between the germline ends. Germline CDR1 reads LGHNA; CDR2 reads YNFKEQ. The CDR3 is CASSQGGDYGYTF. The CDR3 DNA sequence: TGTGCCAGCAGCCAAGGGGGCGACTATGGCTACACCTTC.

As DNA, the CDR3 is TGTGCCAGCAGCGTAGAGGGGACTAGCGGGAGAGGAAGGCAAGAGACCCAGTACTTC. Its protein product is CASSVEGTSGRGRQETQYF. The V and J genes are TRBV9 and TRBJ2-5; 14 nucleotides match TRBD2. This CDR3 is built from 19 residues. J gave up 2 bases and V 0 bases, and 9 bases lay outside the gene matches. CDR1 and CDR2 (germline): SGDLS, YYNGEE.

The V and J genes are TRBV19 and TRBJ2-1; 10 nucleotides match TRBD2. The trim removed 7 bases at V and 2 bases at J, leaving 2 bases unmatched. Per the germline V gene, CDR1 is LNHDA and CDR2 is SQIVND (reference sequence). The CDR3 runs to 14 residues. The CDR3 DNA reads TGTGCCAGTACTAGCGGGAGACCCTACAATGAGCAGTTCTTC. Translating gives CASTSGRPYNEQFF.

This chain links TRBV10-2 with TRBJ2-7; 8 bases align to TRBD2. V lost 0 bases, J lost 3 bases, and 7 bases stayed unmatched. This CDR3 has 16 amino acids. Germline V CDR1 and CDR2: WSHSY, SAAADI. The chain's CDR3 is CASSESPGGRGYEQYF. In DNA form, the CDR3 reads TGCGCCAGCAGTGAGTCTCCGGGAGGGAGAGGCTACGAGCAGTACTTC.

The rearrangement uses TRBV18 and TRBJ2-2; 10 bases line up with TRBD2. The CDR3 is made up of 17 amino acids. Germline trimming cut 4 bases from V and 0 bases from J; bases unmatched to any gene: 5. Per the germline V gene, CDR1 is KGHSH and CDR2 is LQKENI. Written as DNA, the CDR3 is TGTGCCAGCTCACTCCTGACTAGCGGGTCGAACACCGGGGAGCTGTTTTTT. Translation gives CASSLLTSGSNTGELFF.

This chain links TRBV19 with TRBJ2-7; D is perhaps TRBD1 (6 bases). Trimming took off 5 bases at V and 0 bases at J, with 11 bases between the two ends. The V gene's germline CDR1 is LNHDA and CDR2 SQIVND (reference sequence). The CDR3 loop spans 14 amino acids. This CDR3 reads CASSSRQASYEQYF. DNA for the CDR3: TGTGCCAGTAGTTCTAGACAGGCCTCCTACGAGCAGTACTTC.

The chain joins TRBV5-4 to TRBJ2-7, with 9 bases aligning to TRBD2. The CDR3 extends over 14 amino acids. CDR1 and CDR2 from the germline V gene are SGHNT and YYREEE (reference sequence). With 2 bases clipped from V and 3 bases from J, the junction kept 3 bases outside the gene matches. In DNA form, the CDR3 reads TGTGCCAGCAGCTTAGCGGGAGGATACTACGAGCAGTACTTC. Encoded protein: CASSLAGGYYEQYF. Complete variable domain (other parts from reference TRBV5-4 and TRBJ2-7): ETGVTQSPTHLIKTRGQQVTLRCSSQSGHNTVSWYQQALGQGPQFIFQYYREEENGRGNFPPRFSGLQFPNYSSELNVNALELDDSALYLCASSLAGGYYEQYFGPGTRLTVT.

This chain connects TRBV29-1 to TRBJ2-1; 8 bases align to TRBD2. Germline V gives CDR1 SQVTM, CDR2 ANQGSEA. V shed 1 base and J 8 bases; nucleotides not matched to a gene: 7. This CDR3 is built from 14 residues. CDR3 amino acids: CSVEGTGGPDEQFF. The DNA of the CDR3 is TGCAGCGTTGAAGGGACGGGAGGGCCCGATGAGCAGTTCTTC.

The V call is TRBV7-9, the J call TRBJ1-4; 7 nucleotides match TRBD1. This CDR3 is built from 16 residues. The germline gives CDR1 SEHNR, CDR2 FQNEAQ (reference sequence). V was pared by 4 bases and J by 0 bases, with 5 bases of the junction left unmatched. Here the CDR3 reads CASSSTGASTNEKLFF. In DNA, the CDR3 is TGTGCCAGCAGCTCCACAGGGGCATCAACTAATGAAAAACTGTTTTTT.

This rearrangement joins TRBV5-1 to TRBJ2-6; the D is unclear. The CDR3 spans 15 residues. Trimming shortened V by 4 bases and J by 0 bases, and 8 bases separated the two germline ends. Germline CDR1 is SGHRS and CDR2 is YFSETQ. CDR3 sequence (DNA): TGCGCCAGCAGCCCAGAAAACTCTGGGGCCAACGTCCTGACTTTC. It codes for CASSPENSGANVLTF.

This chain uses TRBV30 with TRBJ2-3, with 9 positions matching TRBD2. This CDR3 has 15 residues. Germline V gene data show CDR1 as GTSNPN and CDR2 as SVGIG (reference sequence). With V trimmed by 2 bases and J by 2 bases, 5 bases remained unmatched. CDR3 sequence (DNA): TGTGCCTGGAGTAAAGCTAGCGGGATCACAGATACGCAGTATTTT. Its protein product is CAWSKASGITDTQYF.

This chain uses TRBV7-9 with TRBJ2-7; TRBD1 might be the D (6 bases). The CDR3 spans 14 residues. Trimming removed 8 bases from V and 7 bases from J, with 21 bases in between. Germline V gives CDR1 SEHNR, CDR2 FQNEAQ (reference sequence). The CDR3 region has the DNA TGTGCCAGCGGCAAACGGGACATGGGGACGGAGCAGTACTTC. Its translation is CASGKRDMGTEQYF. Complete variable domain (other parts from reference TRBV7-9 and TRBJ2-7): DTGVSQNPRHKITKRGQNVTFRCDPISEHNRLYWYRQTLGQGPEFLTYFQNEAQLEKSRLLSDRFSAERPKGSFSTLEIQRTEQGDSAMYLCASGKRDMGTEQYFGPGTRLTVT.

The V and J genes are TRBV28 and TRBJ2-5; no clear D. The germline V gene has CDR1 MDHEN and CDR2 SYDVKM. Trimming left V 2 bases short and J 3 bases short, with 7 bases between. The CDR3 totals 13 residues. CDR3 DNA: TGTGCCAGCAGTTTAGGGCTTAAAGAGACCCAGTACTTC. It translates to CASSLGLKETQYF.

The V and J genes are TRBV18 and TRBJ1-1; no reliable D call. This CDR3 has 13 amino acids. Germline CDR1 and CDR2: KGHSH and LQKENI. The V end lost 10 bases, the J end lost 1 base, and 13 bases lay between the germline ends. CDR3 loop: CATRGDPNTEAFF. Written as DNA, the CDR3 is TGTGCCACCAGAGGAGACCCGAACACTGAAGCTTTCTTT.

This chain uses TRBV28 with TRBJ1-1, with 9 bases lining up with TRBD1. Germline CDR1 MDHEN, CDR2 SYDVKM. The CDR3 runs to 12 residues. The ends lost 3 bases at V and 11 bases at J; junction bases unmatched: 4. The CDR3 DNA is TGTGCCAGCAGTTTTCCGACAGGGGGGGCTTTCTTT. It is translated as CASSFPTGGAFF. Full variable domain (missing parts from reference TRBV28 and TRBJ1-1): DVKVTQSSRYLVKRTGEKVFLECVQDMDHENMFWYRQDPGLGLRLIYFSYDVKMKEKGDIPEGYSVSREKKERFSLILESASTNQTSMYLCASSFPTGGAFFGQGTRLTVV.

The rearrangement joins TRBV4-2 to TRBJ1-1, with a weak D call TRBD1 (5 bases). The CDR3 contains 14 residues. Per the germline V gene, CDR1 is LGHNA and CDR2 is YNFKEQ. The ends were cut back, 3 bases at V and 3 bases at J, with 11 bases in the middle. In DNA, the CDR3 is TGTGCCAGCAGCCAGTTCAGCAGGGACACTGAAGCTTTCTTT. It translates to CASSQFSRDTEAFF.

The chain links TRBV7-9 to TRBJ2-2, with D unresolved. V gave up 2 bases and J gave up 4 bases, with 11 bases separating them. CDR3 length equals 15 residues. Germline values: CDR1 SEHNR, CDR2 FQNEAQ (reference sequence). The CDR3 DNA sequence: TGTGCCAGCAGCTTAACTTGGTCGGGCACCGGGGAGCTGTTTTTT. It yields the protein CASSLTWSGTGELFF.

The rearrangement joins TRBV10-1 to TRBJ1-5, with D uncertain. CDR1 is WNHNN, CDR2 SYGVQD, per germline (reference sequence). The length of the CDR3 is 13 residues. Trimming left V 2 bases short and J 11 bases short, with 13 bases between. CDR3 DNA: TGCGCCAGCAGTGAGAACCGGGTCTTTGCCCAGCATTTT. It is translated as CASSENRVFAQHF.

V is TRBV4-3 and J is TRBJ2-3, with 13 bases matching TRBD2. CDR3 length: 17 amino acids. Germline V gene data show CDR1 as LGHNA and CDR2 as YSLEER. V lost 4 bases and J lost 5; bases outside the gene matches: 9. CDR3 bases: TGCGCCAGCAGCCCGGGACTAGCGGGGTCGGTGGGAGATACGCAGTATTTT. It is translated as CASSPGLAGSVGDTQYF.

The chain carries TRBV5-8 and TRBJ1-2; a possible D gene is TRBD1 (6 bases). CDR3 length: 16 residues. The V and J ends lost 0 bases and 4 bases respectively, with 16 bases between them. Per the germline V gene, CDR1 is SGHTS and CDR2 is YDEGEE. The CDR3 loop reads CASSLAPRAGAYGYTF. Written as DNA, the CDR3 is TGTGCCAGCAGCTTGGCCCCGAGGGCAGGGGCCTATGGCTACACCTTC.

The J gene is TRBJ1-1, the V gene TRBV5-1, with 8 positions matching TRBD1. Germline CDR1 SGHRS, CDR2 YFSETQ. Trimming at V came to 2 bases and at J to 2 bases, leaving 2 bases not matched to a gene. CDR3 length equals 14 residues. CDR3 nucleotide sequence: TGCGCCAGCAGCTTCGACAGGGGAAACACTGAAGCTTTCTTT. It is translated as CASSFDRGNTEAFF. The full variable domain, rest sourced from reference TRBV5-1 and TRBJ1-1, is KAGVTQTPRYLIKTRGQQVTLSCSPISGHRSVSWYQQTPGQGLQFLFEYFSETQRNKGNFPGRFSGRQFSNSRSEMNVSTLELGDSALYLCASSFDRGNTEAFFGQGTRLTVV.

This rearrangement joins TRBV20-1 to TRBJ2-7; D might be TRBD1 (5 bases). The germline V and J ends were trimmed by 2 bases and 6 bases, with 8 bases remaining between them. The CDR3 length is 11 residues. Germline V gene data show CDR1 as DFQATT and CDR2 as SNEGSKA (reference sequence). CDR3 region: CSARQGTEQYF. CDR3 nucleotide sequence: TGCAGTGCTAGACAGGGTACCGAGCAGTACTTC.

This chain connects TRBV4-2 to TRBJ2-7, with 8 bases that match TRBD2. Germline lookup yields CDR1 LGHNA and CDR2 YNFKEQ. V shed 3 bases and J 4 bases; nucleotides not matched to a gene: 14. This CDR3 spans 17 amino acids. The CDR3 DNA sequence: TGTGCCAGCAGCCATAACTATTTTTCCGGGAGGGGGTACGAGCAGTACTTC. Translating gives CASSHNYFSGRGYEQYF.

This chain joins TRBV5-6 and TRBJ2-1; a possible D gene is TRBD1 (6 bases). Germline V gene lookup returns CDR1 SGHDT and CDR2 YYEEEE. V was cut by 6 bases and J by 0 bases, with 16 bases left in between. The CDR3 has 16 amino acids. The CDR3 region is CASTYLTGSSYNEQFF. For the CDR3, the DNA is TGTGCCAGCACCTATTTAACAGGGAGCTCCTACAATGAGCAGTTCTTC.

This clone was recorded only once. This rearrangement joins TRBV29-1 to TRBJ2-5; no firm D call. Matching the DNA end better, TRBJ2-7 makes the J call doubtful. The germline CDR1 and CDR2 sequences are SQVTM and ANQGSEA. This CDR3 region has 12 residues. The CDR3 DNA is TGCAGCGTTGGACGGGCCGACTACGAGCAGTACTTC. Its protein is CSVGRADYEQYF.